The 22 T cell receptor beta chains presented below share a single source sample, sequenced in a study of vaccination and CD4 T cells after COVID-19. The antigens these receptors bind are not known. An Oncomine TCR Beta short-read assay was used to sequence the DNA from cultured CD4+ T cells. MiXCR, applied by TCRdb to the PCR reads, yields one record per CDR3 protein. This table holds fewer than 15,000 distinct CDR3 sequences, roughly 45% found once. Treatment in this sample: approximately 11-day PBMC culture with coronavirus spike peptide pools or control peptides (ViraFEST assay). This sample comprised CD4+ T cells from blood, cultured in vitro, obtained after SARS-CoV-2 vaccination. The receptors were gathered from a human donor who had recovered from COVID-19.

The V and J genes are TRBV7-2 and TRBJ2-1, with 9 nucleotides matching TRBD2. Looked up from germline, CDR1 is SGHTA and CDR2 is FQGNSA. V shed 1 base, J shed 7 bases, and the junction held 5 bases outside the gene matches. This CDR3 spans 15 amino acids. Written as DNA, the CDR3 is TGTGCCAGCAGCTTAGGTCGCACTAGCGGGAATGAGCAGTTCTTC. This encodes CASSLGRTSGNEQFF.

This clonotype came up a few times. The J gene is TRBJ2-3, the V gene TRBV7-2; no firm D call. This CDR3 region has 12 residues. Per the germline V gene, CDR1 is SGHTA and CDR2 is FQGNSA. The V and J ends lost 4 bases and 4 bases respectively, with 6 bases between them. The CDR3 sequence is CASSWVADTQYF. The CDR3 region has the DNA TGTGCCAGCAGCTGGGTGGCAGATACGCAGTATTTT. Filled out from reference TRBV7-2 and TRBJ2-3, the complete variable domain reads GAGVSQSPSNKVTEKGKDVELRCDPISGHTALYWYRQSLGQGLEFLIYFQGNSAPDKSGLPSDRFSAERTGGSVSTLTIQRTQQEDSAVYLCASSWVADTQYFGPGTRLTVL.

The chain links TRBV20-1 to TRBJ2-2; 8 bases match TRBD1. V gave up 0 bases and J gave up 3 bases; unmatched junction bases: 6. The CDR3 length is 16 residues. Germline assignment: CDR1 DFQATT and CDR2 SNEGSKA (reference sequence). The CDR3 bases are TGCAGTGCTAGAGATGACGTCAGGGGGCACACCGGGGAGCTGTTTTTT. It specifies CSARDDVRGHTGELFF.

This chain connects TRBV28 to TRBJ1-1; D is undetermined. The V end was cut by 4 bases, the J end by 1 base, with 19 bases between. CDR1 and CDR2 from the germline V gene are MDHEN and SYDVKM. The CDR3 is 17 residues long. CDR3 in amino acids: CASSSRVWGTRNTEAFF. The CDR3 nucleotides are TGTGCCAGCAGTTCCCGGGTCTGGGGTACAAGGAACACTGAAGCTTTCTTT. Full variable domain (outside the CDR3, taken from reference TRBV28 and TRBJ1-1): DVKVTQSSRYLVKRTGEKVFLECVQDMDHENMFWYRQDPGLGLRLIYFSYDVKMKEKGDIPEGYSVSREKKERFSLILESASTNQTSMYLCASSSRVWGTRNTEAFFGQGTRLTVV.

This clonotype has more than one count but fewer than ten. The chain recombines TRBV15 with TRBJ1-5; D unresolved. The CDR3 length is 12 residues. The germline CDR1 and CDR2 sequences are LNHNV and YYDKDF (reference sequence). V was trimmed by 4 bases and J by 5 bases, leaving 6 bases between them. Here the CDR3 reads CATSNRDQPQHF. DNA for the CDR3: TGTGCCACCAGCAACCGAGATCAGCCCCAGCATTTT.

V gene TRBV5-4 combines with J gene TRBJ2-5; TRBD1 agrees at 10 bases. CDR1 is SGHNT and CDR2 is YYREEE in the germline V gene (reference sequence). This CDR3 comprises 13 residues. The trim removed 4 bases at V and 5 bases at J, leaving 2 bases unmatched. The CDR3 DNA follows: TGTGCCAGCAGCCCGGGACAGGGGGAGACCCAGTACTTC. This translates into CASSPGQGETQYF.

In its sample, this clonotype was seen once. The V gene is TRBV2, the J gene TRBJ2-1; D is undetermined. Germline assignment: CDR1 SNHLY and CDR2 FYNNEI. Trimming cost V 10 bases and J 3 bases, with 7 bases left between them. The CDR3 contains 11 residues. CDR3 residues: CATGFYNEQFF. The CDR3 DNA sequence: TGTGCCACAGGATTCTACAATGAGCAGTTCTTC.

This chain joins TRBV5-5 and TRBJ2-7; TRBD2 matches at 8 bases. Per germline, CDR1 SGHKS and CDR2 YYEKEE (reference sequence). V gave up 1 base and J gave up 3 bases; unmatched junction bases: 3. The CDR3 contains 14 residues. CDR3 sequence: CASSLRTSGYEQYF. CDR3 in DNA: TGTGCCAGCAGCTTGCGTACTAGCGGCTACGAGCAGTACTTC.

J is TRBJ1-1 and V is TRBV7-9; D gene uncertain. Deletions cut 5 bases from V and 4 bases from J, with 14 bases between. Germline V CDR1 and CDR2: SEHNR, FQNEAQ (reference sequence). The CDR3 is 14 residues long. The CDR3 here is CASSPEGRGTEAFF. The CDR3, as DNA: TGTGCCAGCAGCCCCGAAGGGCGCGGCACTGAAGCTTTCTTT.

This chain links TRBV19 with TRBJ1-6; D is unresolved. CDR3 length: 12 amino acids. Germline values: CDR1 LNHDA, CDR2 SQIVND (reference sequence). With 3 bases removed from V and 10 bases from J, the gap between germline ends came to 7 bases. The CDR3 bases are TGTGCCAGTAGTATTTCCAGCTCACCCCTCCACTTT. Its protein is CASSISSSPLHF. Together with reference TRBV19 and TRBJ1-6, the CDR3 gives the full variable domain: DGGITQSPKYLFRKEGQNVTLSCEQNLNHDAMYWYRQDPGQGLRLIYYSQIVNDFQKGDIAEGYSVSREKKESFPLTVTSAQKNPTAFYLCASSISSSPLHFGNGTRLTVT.

This sequence joins TRBV28 and TRBJ1-2; D possibly corresponds to TRBD1 (6 bases). Germline V gene data show CDR1 as MDHEN and CDR2 as SYDVKM. There are 10 residues in the CDR3. V lost 4 bases and J 13 bases, leaving 10 bases between the germline ends. The CDR3 DNA reads as TGTGCCAGCAGTTCGCACAGGGTCACCTTC. It translates to CASSSHRVTF.

By sample fraction, this clonotype is medium-sized. This chain joins TRBV15 and TRBJ1-4; TRBD1 agrees at 9 bases. CDR1 is LNHNV, CDR2 YYDKDF, per germline (reference sequence). The CDR3 totals 15 residues. V lost 5 bases and J lost 6; bases outside the gene matches: 7. The CDR3 is CATSFRTGEYEKLFF. CDR3 nucleotide sequence: TGTGCCACCAGCTTCCGGACAGGGGAATATGAAAAACTGTTTTTT.

The rearrangement joins TRBV3-1 to TRBJ2-5, with 8 nucleotides matching TRBD2. Germline V gene data show CDR1 as LGHDT and CDR2 as YNNKEL (reference sequence). With V trimmed by 0 bases and J by 2 bases, 11 bases remained unmatched. The length of the CDR3 is 18 residues. The DNA of the CDR3 is TGTGCCAGCAGCCAAGATGATCGACTAGCGCTAAAACAAGAGACCCAGTACTTC. It yields the protein CASSQDDRLALKQETQYF.

The V call is TRBV28, the J call TRBJ2-4, with D perhaps TRBD1 or TRBD2 (5 bases each). From germline, CDR1 is MDHEN and CDR2 SYDVKM. This CDR3 is 15 amino acids long. Trimming left V 2 bases short and J 8 bases short, with 16 bases between. The CDR3 DNA follows: TGTGCCAGCAGTTTAGAGGGACGTGGGCAAGACATTCAGTACTTC. The encoded protein is CASSLEGRGQDIQYF.

The V gene is TRBV19, the J gene TRBJ2-5; D might be TRBD2 (5 bases). The CDR3 sequence is 14 residues long. V gave up 4 bases and J gave up 3 bases, with 12 bases separating them. Germline lookup yields CDR1 LNHDA and CDR2 SQIVND (reference sequence). The CDR3 loop reads CASSTGPGKETQYF. The CDR3 nucleotides are TGTGCCAGTAGTACCGGACCGGGAAAAGAGACCCAGTACTTC.

This clonotype came up a few times. The V gene is TRBV28, the J gene TRBJ2-3, with D possibly being TRBD1 (6 bases). This CDR3 comprises 16 residues. The germline V gene encodes CDR1 MDHEN and CDR2 SYDVKM. The germline V and J ends were trimmed by 10 bases and 2 bases, with 22 bases remaining between them. The CDR3 sequence: CATLLGGHGLTDTQYF. The CDR3 DNA follows: TGTGCCACGCTACTTGGGGGACATGGGCTCACAGATACGCAGTATTTT.

By proportion, this clonotype is medium-sized (0.01 to 0.1%). The CDR3 coding sequence is TGTGCCAGCAGAACAGGGCCCTATAATTCACCCCTCCACTTT. Protein product: CASRTGPYNSPLHF. The genes are TRBV28 and TRBJ1-6; the D gene is possibly TRBD1 (6 bases). Germline CDR1 MDHEN, CDR2 SYDVKM. Trimming removed 6 bases at V and 2 bases at J, with 8 bases between. CDR3 size: 14 residues.

This clonotype was seen a few times. This chain uses TRBV5-4 with TRBJ2-3, with 7 bases lining up with TRBD2. From germline, CDR1 is SGHNT and CDR2 YYREEE (reference sequence). Trimming removed 4 bases from V and 1 base from J; junction bases left unmatched: 6. The CDR3 has 15 amino acids. The DNA of the CDR3 is TGTGCCAGCAGCCCCGGACTAGTTGGCACAGATACGCAGTATTTT. Its translation: CASSPGLVGTDTQYF.

This chain links TRBV7-2 with TRBJ2-3, with TRBD2 matching 8 bases. Germline-derived CDR1 and CDR2 are SGHTA and FQGNSA. V shed 4 bases, J shed 0 bases, and the junction held 6 bases outside the gene matches. The CDR3 extends over 16 amino acids. DNA of the CDR3: TGTGCCAGCAGCTCTACACTAGCGGTTAGCACAGATACGCAGTATTTT. Translated: CASSSTLAVSTDTQYF.

Points on this clonotype: Germline and junction disagree at one end, which may indicate a read error. The chain has TRBV20-1 and TRBJ1-6; 9 positions match TRBD1. This CDR3 region has 17 residues. Germline CDR1 and CDR2: DFQATT and SNEGSKA (reference sequence). The CDR3 sequence is CSARGTGLSSYNSPLHF. Written as DNA, the CDR3 is TGCAGTGCCAGAGGGACAGGGCTTAGCTCCTATAATTCACCCCTCCACTTT.

This clonotype was observed a few times. The rearrangement links TRBV6-1 to TRBJ2-3; 12 nucleotides line up with TRBD2. Germline V CDR1 and CDR2: MNHNS, SASEGT. CDR3 length: 15 residues. With V trimmed by 6 bases and J by 4 bases, 5 bases remained unmatched. In DNA form, the CDR3 reads TGTGCCAGCAGCGGCCGACTAGCGGGAGCAGATACGCAGTATTTT. Amino acid sequence: CASSGRLAGADTQYF.

This clonotype has just one count. The V gene is TRBV10-3, the J gene TRBJ2-3; 7 nucleotides line up with TRBD1. The germline gives CDR1 ENHRY, CDR2 SYGVKD. The V and J ends lost 6 bases and 3 bases, in that order; junction bases with no gene match: 9. The CDR3 is 15 residues long. CDR3 sequence reads: CAISVRQGATDTQYF. The CDR3 region has the DNA TGTGCCATCAGCGTCCGACAGGGAGCGACAGATACGCAGTATTTT.